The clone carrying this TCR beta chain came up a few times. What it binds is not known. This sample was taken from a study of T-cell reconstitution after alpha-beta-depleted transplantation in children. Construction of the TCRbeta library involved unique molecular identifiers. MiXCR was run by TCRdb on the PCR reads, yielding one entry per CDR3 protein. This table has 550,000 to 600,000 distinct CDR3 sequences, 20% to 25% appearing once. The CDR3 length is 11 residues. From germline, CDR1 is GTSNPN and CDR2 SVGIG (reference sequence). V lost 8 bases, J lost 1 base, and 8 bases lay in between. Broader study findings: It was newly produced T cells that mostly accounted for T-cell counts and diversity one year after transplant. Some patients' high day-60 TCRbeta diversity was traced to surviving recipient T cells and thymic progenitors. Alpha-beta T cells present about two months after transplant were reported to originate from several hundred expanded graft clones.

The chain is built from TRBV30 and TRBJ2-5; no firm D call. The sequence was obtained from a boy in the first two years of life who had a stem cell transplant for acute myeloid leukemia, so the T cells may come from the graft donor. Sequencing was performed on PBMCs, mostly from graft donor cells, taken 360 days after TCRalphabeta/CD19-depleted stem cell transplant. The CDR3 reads CATGLQETQYF. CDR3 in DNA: TGTGCCACGGGCCTCCAAGAGACCCAGTACTTC. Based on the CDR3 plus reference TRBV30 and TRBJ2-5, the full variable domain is SQTIHQWPATLVQPVGSPLSLECTVEGTSNPNLYWYRQAAGRGLQLLFYSVGIGQISSEVPQNLSASRPQDRQFILSSKKLLLSDSGFYLCATGLQETQYFGPGTRLLVL.